The T cell receptor beta chain described here comes from a study of Graves' ophthalmopathy and Graves' hyperthyroidism. Other autoimmune diseases, uncontrolled infections, pregnancy or lactation excluded patients from enrollment. Patients were diagnosed from clinical symptoms, serum thyroxine, TRAb, thyroid ultrasound and orbital computed tomography. Isolation of PBMCs was performed using over 8 ml of fresh peripheral blood. This clonotype was seen more than once but under ten times. RNA transcripts served as template for amplifying TCR beta CDR3 sequences. Scientists carried out first-round RT-PCR using HTBI primers and then a second-round multiplex PCR. Each CDR3 protein gets one entry after TCRdb re-called the multiplex PCR reads with MiXCR. Here the sample spans about 180,000 distinct CDR3 sequences, less than 45% being singletons. In germline, CDR1 is MNHNS, CDR2 SASEGT. V lost 4 bases and J lost 0, with 9 bases in between. This CDR3 comprises 15 residues.

V usage is TRBV6-1 and J usage is TRBJ2-2, with unresolved D. Specimen: peripheral blood. The receptor was derived from a woman aged 40-49 years with Graves' ophthalmopathy. CDR3 in amino acids: CASSVRYANTGELFF. DNA of the CDR3: TGTGCCAGCAGTGTCCGGTACGCGAACACCGGGGAGCTGTTTTTT.